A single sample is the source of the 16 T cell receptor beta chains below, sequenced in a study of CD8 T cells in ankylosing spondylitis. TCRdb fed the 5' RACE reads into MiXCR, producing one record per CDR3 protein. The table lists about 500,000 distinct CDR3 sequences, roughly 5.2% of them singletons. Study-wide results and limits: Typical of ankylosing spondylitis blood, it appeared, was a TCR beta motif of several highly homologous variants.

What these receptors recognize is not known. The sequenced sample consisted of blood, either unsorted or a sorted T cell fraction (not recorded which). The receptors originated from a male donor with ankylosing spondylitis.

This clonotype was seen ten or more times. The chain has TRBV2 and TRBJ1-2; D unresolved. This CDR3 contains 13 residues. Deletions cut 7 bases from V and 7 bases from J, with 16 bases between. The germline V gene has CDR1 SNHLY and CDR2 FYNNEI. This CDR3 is CASNTFPGGGYTF. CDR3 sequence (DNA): TGTGCCAGCAACACATTCCCGGGAGGTGGCTACACCTTC.

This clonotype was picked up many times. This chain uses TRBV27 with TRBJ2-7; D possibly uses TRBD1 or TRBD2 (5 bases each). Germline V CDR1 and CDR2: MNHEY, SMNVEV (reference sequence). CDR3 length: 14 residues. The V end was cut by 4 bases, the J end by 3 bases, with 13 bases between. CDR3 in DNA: TGTGCCAGCAGTTACGGGACGGGAAGCTACGAGCAGTACTTC. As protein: CASSYGTGSYEQYF.

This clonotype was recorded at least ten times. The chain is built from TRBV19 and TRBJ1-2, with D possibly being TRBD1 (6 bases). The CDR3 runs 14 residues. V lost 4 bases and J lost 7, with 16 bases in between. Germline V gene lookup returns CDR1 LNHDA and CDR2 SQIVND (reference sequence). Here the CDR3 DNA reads TGTGCCAGTAGTACGGGAATTCGGACAGTTGGCTACACCTTC. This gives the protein CASSTGIRTVGYTF.

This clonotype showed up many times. The CDR3 bases are TGCGCCAGCAGTGATCCGGGACAGGGGTCTGATACGCAGTATTTT. Translation gives CASSDPGQGSDTQYF. The V call is TRBV10-1, the J call TRBJ2-3; the match to TRBD1 covers 10 bases. CDR1 and CDR2 from the germline V gene are WNHNN and SYGVQD (reference sequence). The CDR3 sequence is 15 residues long. Trimming removed 3 bases from V and 6 bases from J; junction bases left unmatched: 6.

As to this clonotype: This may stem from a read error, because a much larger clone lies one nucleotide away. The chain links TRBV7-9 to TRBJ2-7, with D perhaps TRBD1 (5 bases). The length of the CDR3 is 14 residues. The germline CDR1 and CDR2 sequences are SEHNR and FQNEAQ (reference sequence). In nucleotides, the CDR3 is TGTGCCAGCAGCTTGTGGCAGGGCCCCTACGAGGAGTACTTC. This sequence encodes CASSLWQGPYEEYF.

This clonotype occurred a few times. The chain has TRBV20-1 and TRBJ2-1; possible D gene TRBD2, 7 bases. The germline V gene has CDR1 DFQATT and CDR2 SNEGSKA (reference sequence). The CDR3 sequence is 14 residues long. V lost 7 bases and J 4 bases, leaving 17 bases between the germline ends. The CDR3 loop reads CSGDRRGGYNEQFF. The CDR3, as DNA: TGCAGTGGGGACCGTAGGGGGGGGTACAATGAGCAGTTCTTC.

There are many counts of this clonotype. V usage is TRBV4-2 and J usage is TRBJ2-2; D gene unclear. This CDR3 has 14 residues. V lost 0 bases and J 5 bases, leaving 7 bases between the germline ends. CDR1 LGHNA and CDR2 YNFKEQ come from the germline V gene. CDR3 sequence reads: CASSQDPGTGELFF. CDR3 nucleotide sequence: TGTGCCAGCAGCCAAGACCCAGGAACCGGGGAGCTGTTTTTT.

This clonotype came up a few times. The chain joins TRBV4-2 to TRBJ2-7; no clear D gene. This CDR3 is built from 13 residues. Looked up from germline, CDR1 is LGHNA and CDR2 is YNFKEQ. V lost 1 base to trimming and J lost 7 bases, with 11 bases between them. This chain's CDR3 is CASSQGPGLEQYF. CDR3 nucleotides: TGTGCCAGCAGCCAAGGGCCCGGCCTGGAGCAGTACTTC.

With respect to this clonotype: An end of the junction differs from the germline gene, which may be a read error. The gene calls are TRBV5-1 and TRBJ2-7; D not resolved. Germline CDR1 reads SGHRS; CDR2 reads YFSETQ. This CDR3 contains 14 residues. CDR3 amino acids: CASSRNAGSYEHYF. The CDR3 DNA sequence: TGCGCCAGCAGCCGAAACGCCGGCTCCTACGAGCATTACTTC.

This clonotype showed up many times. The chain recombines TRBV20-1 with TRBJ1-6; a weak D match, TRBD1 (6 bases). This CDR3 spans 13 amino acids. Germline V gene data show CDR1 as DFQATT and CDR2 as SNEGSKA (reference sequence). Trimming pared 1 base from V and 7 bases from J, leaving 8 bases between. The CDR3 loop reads CSARVQGNSPLHF. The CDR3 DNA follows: TGCAGTGCTAGAGTACAGGGAAATTCACCCCTCCACTTT.

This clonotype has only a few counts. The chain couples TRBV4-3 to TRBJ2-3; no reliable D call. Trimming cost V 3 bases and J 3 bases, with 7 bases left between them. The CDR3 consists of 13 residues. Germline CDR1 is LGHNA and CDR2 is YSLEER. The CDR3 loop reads CASSQVGTDTQYF. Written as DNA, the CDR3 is TGCGCCAGCAGCCAGGTGGGAACAGATACGCAGTATTTT.

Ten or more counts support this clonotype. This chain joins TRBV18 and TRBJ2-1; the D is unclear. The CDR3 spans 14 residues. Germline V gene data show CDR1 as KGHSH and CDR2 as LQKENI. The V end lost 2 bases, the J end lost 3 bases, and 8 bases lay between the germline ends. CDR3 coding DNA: TGTGCCAGCTCACCAAGGGCTTACTACAATGAGCAGTTCTTC. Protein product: CASSPRAYYNEQFF.

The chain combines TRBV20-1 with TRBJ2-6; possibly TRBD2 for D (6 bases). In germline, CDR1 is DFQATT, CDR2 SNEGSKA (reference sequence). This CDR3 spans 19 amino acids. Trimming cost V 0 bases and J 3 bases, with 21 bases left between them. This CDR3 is CSAREGGSLWGSGANVLTF. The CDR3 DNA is TGCAGTGCTAGAGAGGGGGGATCCCTGTGGGGGAGTGGGGCCAACGTCCTGACTTTC.

For the CDR3, the DNA is TGTGCCAGCAGCTTTAACCGACACCAAGAGACCCAGTACTTC. Its protein is CASSFNRHQETQYF. V gene TRBV11-2 combines with J gene TRBJ2-5; D ambiguous. The CDR3 is 14 residues long. Between the trimmed V and J ends, which lost 3 bases and 0 bases, there was a span of 8 bases. From germline, CDR1 is SGHAT and CDR2 FQNNGV.

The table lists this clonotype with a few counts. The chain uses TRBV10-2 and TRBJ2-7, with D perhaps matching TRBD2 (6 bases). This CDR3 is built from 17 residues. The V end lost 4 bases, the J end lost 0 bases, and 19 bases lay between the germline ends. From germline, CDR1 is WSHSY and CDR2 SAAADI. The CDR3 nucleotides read TGCGCCAGCAGTGCGCCGACCCCGCGGGACGGCTCCTACGAGCAGTACTTC. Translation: CASSAPTPRDGSYEQYF.

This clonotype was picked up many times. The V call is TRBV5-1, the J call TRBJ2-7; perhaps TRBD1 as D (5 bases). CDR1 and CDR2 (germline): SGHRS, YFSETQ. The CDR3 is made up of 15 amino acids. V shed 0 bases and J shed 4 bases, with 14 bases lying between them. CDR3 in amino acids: CASSLEGQTRYEQYF. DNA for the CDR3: TGCGCCAGCAGCTTGGAGGGGCAAACAAGGTACGAGCAGTACTTC. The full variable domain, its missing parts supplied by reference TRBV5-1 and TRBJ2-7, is KAGVTQTPRYLIKTRGQQVTLSCSPISGHRSVSWYQQTPGQGLQFLFEYFSETQRNKGNFPGRFSGRQFSNSRSEMNVSTLELGDSALYLCASSLEGQTRYEQYFGPGTRLTVT.